This TCR beta chain was sequenced for a study of neoadjuvant anti-PD-1 for oral cavity cancer. Time point: after neoadjuvant nivolumab, at surgical resection. PBMCs were not maintained or expanded in culture before analysis. Losses at the gene ends were 6 bases for V and 0 bases for J; bases not matched to a gene: 10. Germline values: CDR1 MGHDK, CDR2 SYGVNS. The CDR3 sequence is 16 residues long. Measured with immunoSEQ multiplex PCR; TCRdb has only the in-frame clones, and not every one. The sample consists of over 65,000 clones, 85% to 90% of them appearing once. The origin of this receptor is a person between 40 and 85 years old with oral cavity squamous cell carcinoma. This chain uses TRBV25-1 with TRBJ1-1; 7 bases are a match to TRBD1. This sample comprised PBMCs, obtained after nivolumab (anti-PD-1) treatment. The CDR3 DNA sequence: TGTGCCAGCAGCTCAGGGGGTTGGACCATGAACACTGAAGCTTTCTTT. It codes for CASSSGGWTMNTEAFF.